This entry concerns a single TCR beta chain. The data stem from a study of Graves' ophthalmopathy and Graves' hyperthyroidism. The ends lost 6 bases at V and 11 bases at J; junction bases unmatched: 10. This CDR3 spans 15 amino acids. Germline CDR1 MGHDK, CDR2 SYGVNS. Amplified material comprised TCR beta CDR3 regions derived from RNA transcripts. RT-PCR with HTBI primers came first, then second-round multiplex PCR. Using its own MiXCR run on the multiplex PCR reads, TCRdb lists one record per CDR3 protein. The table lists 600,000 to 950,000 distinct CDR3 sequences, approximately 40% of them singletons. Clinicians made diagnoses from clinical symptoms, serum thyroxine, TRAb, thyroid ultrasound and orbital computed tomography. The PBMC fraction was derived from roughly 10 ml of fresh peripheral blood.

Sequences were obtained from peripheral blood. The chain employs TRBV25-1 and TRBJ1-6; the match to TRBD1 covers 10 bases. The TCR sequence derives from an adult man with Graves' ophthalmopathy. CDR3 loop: CASSLAGTGDPPLHF. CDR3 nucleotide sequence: TGTGCCAGCAGCTTAGCCGGGACAGGGGATCCACCCCTCCACTTT.